This TCR beta chain was captured in a study of T cells after somatic rescue of genetic block (dated by TCRdb to 2018 to 2020). General notes on the study: The study assessed how robust, over the long term, a T-cell system was when the system had developed through somatic rescue of a genetic block in T-cell development.

Library generation was performed with the immunoSEQ multiplex PCR assay. Sourced from immuneACCESS, this table was stored by TCRdb with only in-frame sequences that have V and J called. A share of the clones is absent; for the studies checked, an unresolved V gene accounts for under half, and the remainder has no known explanation. Counted in this sample were approximately 70,000 clones; approximately 91% of them appeared once. The top ten clones comprise approximately 2.7% of the sample. As regards this clone: The antigen this receptor binds is unknown. Base qualities are not at hand, and no much larger clone is one base apart.

Trimming costs V 0 bases and J 3 bases, and their ends lie 7 bases apart. The germline V gene gives CDR1 as SGHRS and CDR2 as YFSETQ. Reading from cysteine to phenylalanine, the CDR3 counts 15 amino acids. Kept here is only the CDR3 DNA, which spans 45 bases and is read in frame from base 1. The sequencing input was peripheral blood mononuclear cells (PBMCs). The chain joins TRBV5-1 to TRBJ2-6; the D gene cannot be resolved reliably. This TCR derives from a man aged 25-40 years. The CDR3: CASSLEENGANVLTF. The DNA sequence is given as TGCGCCAGCAGCTTGGAAGAAAATGGGGCCAACGTCCTGACTTTC. The CDR3, completed at both ends by the reference TRBV5-1 and TRBJ2-6 genes, gives the full variable domain KAGVTQTPRYLIKTRGQQVTLSCSPISGHRSVSWYQQTPGQGLQFLFEYFSETQRNKGNFPGRFSGRQFSNSRSEMNVSTLELGDSALYLCASSLEENGANVLTFGAGSRLTVL.